This TCR beta chain is from a study of T cell responses to AZD1222 COVID-19 vaccine. Study-wide context: Second doses that came at about 4 or about 12 weeks were put together. Findings and caveats of the study: Only six AZD1222 recipients tested seropositive at baseline. Reportedly, nearly half of unique spike TCRs recognized epitopes outside B.1.351/B.1.1.7 mutations.

Details on this clone: Its antigen is undetermined.

Germline-derived CDR1 and CDR2 are LNHDA and SQIVND (reference sequence). This CDR3 is built from 14 residues. V was shortened by 6 bases and J by 8 bases, with 17 bases between the two germline ends. Some clones are missing from TCRdb's copy, which holds only in-frame ones; the method was immunoSEQ multiplex PCR. This sample carries some 140,000 clones, 85% to 90% of them seen once, and the ten largest clones take about 5.5%. The chain has TRBV19 and TRBJ1-3; a possible D gene is TRBD1 (5 bases). This TCR derives from an adult in good health. The sequenced sample was peripheral blood, obtained on day 0 of AZD1222 vaccination. In DNA, the CDR3 is TGTGCCAGTAGCCTAACGGCAGGGTCGGACACCATATATTTT. The encoded protein is CASSLTAGSDTIYF. The full variable domain, its missing parts supplied by reference TRBV19 and TRBJ1-3, is DGGITQSPKYLFRKEGQNVTLSCEQNLNHDAMYWYRQDPGQGLRLIYYSQIVNDFQKGDIAEGYSVSREKKESFPLTVTSAQKNPTAFYLCASSLTAGSDTIYFGEGSWLTVV.